The 23 T cell receptor beta chains given below trace back to one sample, sequenced in a study of CD4+ T cells in melanoma. Clones were read by immunoSEQ multiplex PCR, and TCRdb kept only the in-frame ones, dropping some. There are some 110,000 clones in the sample; around 92% occur only once, and approximately 3.5% lies in the top ten. Material for sequencing was peripheral blood. These TCRs come from a human donor with melanoma.

The gene calls are TRBV19 and TRBJ1-1, with D possibly being TRBD1 (5 bases). Looked up from germline, CDR1 is LNHDA and CDR2 is SQIVND (reference sequence). Between the trimmed V and J ends, which lost 5 bases and 1 base, there was a span of 14 bases. The CDR3 totals 15 residues. For the CDR3, the DNA is TGTGCCAGTAGTCGGGGGGACTACCGGAACACTGAAGCTTTCTTT. Protein sequence: CASSRGDYRNTEAFF.

The chain links TRBV15 to TRBJ1-3, with 8 bases that match TRBD1. Germline V gene data show CDR1 as LNHNV and CDR2 as YYDKDF (reference sequence). The J segment lost 7 bases and the V segment lost 6 bases, leaving 14 bases of the junction unmatched. CDR3 size: 16 residues. The CDR3 DNA follows: TGTGCCACCAGGAAAATTGGGACAGGCAGTCCTAACACCATATATTTT. Its protein product is CATRKIGTGSPNTIYF.

V usage is TRBV28 and J usage is TRBJ2-1, with 15 bases fitting TRBD2. The V segment lost 5 bases and the J segment 9 bases; nucleotides outside the gene matches: 11. Germline-derived CDR1 and CDR2 are MDHEN and SYDVKM. CDR3 length: 17 residues. The CDR3 protein is CASSPMLGTSGRSEQFF. In nucleotides, the CDR3 is TGTGCCAGCAGTCCAATGCTCGGGACTAGCGGGAGGAGTGAGCAGTTCTTC.

Only one count was recorded for this clone. This chain connects TRBV7-2 to TRBJ2-5; D not resolved. Germline CDR1 SGHTA, CDR2 FQGNSA. The CDR3 consists of 11 residues. V was pared by 5 bases and J by 5 bases, with 6 bases between. The DNA for the CDR3 is TGTGCCAGCAGCCCCTTGGAGACCCAGTACTTC. Translated: CASSPLETQYF.

The chain links TRBV4-3 to TRBJ2-2; possible D gene TRBD1, 5 bases. Trimming took 0 bases from V and 6 from J, leaving 14 bases between them. The CDR3 spans 16 residues. The V gene's germline CDR1 is LGHNA and CDR2 YSLEER. The CDR3 sequence: CASSQDWRQMAGELFF. The CDR3 nucleotides read TGCGCCAGCAGCCAAGATTGGAGACAGATGGCCGGGGAGCTGTTTTTT.

The rearrangement joins TRBV7-9 to TRBJ1-2; D not certain. The CDR3 is 15 residues long. V was pared by 1 base and J by 5 bases, with 14 bases between. CDR1 and CDR2 (germline): SEHNR, FQNEAQ (reference sequence). CDR3 region: CASSLDRSAGYGYTF. CDR3 coding DNA: TGTGCCAGCAGCTTAGACCGATCAGCAGGTTATGGCTACACCTTC.

The chain links TRBV7-6 to TRBJ2-2; D gene unclear. The CDR3 is 15 residues long. Germline CDR1 is SGHVS and CDR2 is FNYEAQ. Trimming shortened V by 0 bases and J by 5 bases, and 10 bases separated the two germline ends. The CDR3 DNA follows: TGTGCCAGCAGCTTAGCGTCTCTTACTACCGGGGAGCTGTTTTTT. It specifies CASSLASLTTGELFF. The whole variable domain, remainder taken from reference TRBV7-6 and TRBJ2-2, is GAGVSQSPRYKVTKRGQDVALRCDPISGHVSLYWYRQALGQGPEFLTYFNYEAQQDKSGLPNDRFSAERPEGSISTLTIQRTEQRDSAMYRCASSLASLTTGELFFGEGSRLTVL.

This clone showed up just once. The chain couples TRBV7-2 to TRBJ2-3; D perhaps matches TRBD1 (6 bases). The CDR3 totals 14 residues. The V gene's germline CDR1 is SGHTA and CDR2 FQGNSA. V shed 1 base and J shed 6 bases, with 11 bases lying between them. CDR3 DNA sequence: TGTGCCAGCAGCTTAGAGGGGGTCCGGGATACGCAGTATTTT. Protein sequence: CASSLEGVRDTQYF.

The chain has TRBV4-1 and TRBJ2-3, with 7 bases identical to TRBD1. Per the germline V gene, CDR1 is MGHRA and CDR2 is YSYEKL. V gave up 4 bases and J gave up 4 bases; unmatched junction bases: 8. The CDR3 extends over 15 amino acids. The CDR3 spells CASSLMTGISDTQYF. The CDR3 DNA sequence: TGCGCCAGCAGCCTCATGACAGGGATTTCAGATACGCAGTATTTT.

The J gene is TRBJ2-7, the V gene TRBV11-2; TRBD2 aligns across 7 bases. Germline V gene sequence: CDR1 SGHAT, CDR2 FQNNGV. Trimming took 5 bases from V and 5 from J; bases not matched to a gene: 12. This CDR3 region has 15 residues. The CDR3 nucleotides are TGTGCCAGCAGCCCCCCTTGGCGGGAGTTGGACGAGCAGTACTTC. Protein: CASSPPWRELDEQYF.

This clone was observed a handful of times. The CDR3 DNA sequence: TGTGCCAGCAGCGTAAGGCGGGAGGGCACAGATACGCAGTATTTT. Its protein is CASSVRREGTDTQYF. The chain carries TRBV9 and TRBJ2-3; TRBD2 agrees at 8 bases. The CDR3 consists of 15 residues. Germline CDR1 and CDR2: SGDLS and YYNGEE. V was pared by 1 base and J by 1 base, with 2 bases of the junction left unmatched.

V gene TRBV28 combines with J gene TRBJ1-2; a weak D match, TRBD1 (6 bases). The germline CDR1 and CDR2 sequences are MDHEN and SYDVKM. The CDR3 extends over 16 amino acids. V was pared by 4 bases and J by 8 bases, with 23 bases between. For the CDR3, the DNA is TGTGCCAGCAGTTATCCCATAGGGGGGGATGCTAGGGGCTACACCTTC. Translated: CASSYPIGGDARGYTF.

The chain links TRBV19 to TRBJ2-7; 10 nucleotides agree with TRBD1. Germline V gene lookup returns CDR1 LNHDA and CDR2 SQIVND (reference sequence). This CDR3 has 15 residues. V lost 3 bases to trimming and J lost 2 bases; unmatched junction nucleotides: 4. CDR3 DNA sequence: TGTGCCAGTAGTATTTACGGGACAGGGGCCTACGAGCAGTACTTC. Protein product: CASSIYGTGAYEQYF.

V gene TRBV14 combines with J gene TRBJ1-6, with D unclear. V lost 4 bases, J lost 6 bases, and 10 bases lay in between. Germline CDR1 and CDR2: SGHDN and FVKESK. There are 14 residues in the CDR3. The CDR3 coding sequence is TGTGCCAGCAGCCTCCTAACGGGTAATTCACCCCTCCACTTT. Protein product: CASSLLTGNSPLHF.

The chain employs TRBV6-4 and TRBJ2-7, with 8 bases that match TRBD1. J gave up 5 bases and V 1 base, and 10 bases lay outside the gene matches. CDR3 length equals 16 residues. Germline V gives CDR1 MRHNA, CDR2 SNTAGT. CDR3 sequence reads: CASSDYRAQGVHEQYF. The DNA of the CDR3 is TGTGCCAGCAGTGACTATAGGGCACAGGGGGTACACGAGCAGTACTTC.

This clone has just one count. The V and J genes are TRBV28 and TRBJ1-1, with unresolved D. Trimming took off 4 bases at V and 0 bases at J, with 9 bases between the two ends. Germline V gene lookup returns CDR1 MDHEN and CDR2 SYDVKM. The CDR3 is 14 residues long. The CDR3 nucleotides read TGTGCCAGCAGTTCGACCAATTTGAACACTGAAGCTTTCTTT. Its translation: CASSSTNLNTEAFF. The full variable domain, completed using reference TRBV28 and TRBJ1-1, is DVKVTQSSRYLVKRTGEKVFLECVQDMDHENMFWYRQDPGLGLRLIYFSYDVKMKEKGDIPEGYSVSREKKERFSLILESASTNQTSMYLCASSSTNLNTEAFFGQGTRLTVV.

The V gene is TRBV5-1, the J gene TRBJ2-1, with TRBD2 matching 11 bases. This CDR3 is 16 amino acids long. Germline trimming cut 4 bases from V and 8 bases from J; bases unmatched to any gene: 11. Germline CDR1 SGHRS, CDR2 YFSETQ. This CDR3 is CASSPQTSGVGDEQFF. CDR3 coding DNA: TGCGCCAGCAGCCCTCAGACTAGCGGGGTTGGGGATGAGCAGTTCTTC.

J is TRBJ2-1 and V is TRBV5-6; D uncertain. The CDR3 runs 13 residues. Trimming stripped 0 bases from V and 5 bases from J, with 6 bases between. Germline V gene sequence: CDR1 SGHDT, CDR2 YYEEEE. In DNA form, the CDR3 reads TGTGCCAGCAGCTTGGTGGCCAACAATGAGCAGTTCTTC. Its protein product is CASSLVANNEQFF. The entire variable domain, with the rest obtained from reference TRBV5-6 and TRBJ2-1, is as follows: DAGVTQSPTHLIKTRGQQVTLRCSPKSGHDTVSWYQQALGQGPQFIFQYYEEEERQRGNFPDRFSGHQFPNYSSELNVNALLLGDSALYLCASSLVANNEQFFGPGTRLTVL.

The V call is TRBV19, the J call TRBJ2-7; tentatively, D is TRBD1 (7 bases). In germline, CDR1 is LNHDA, CDR2 SQIVND (reference sequence). V was cut by 1 base and J by 4 bases, with 14 bases left in between. The CDR3 totals 15 residues. CDR3 sequence (DNA): TGTGCCAGTAGTATAGGACAGGGAGGAGGGTACGAGCAGTACTTC. Translated: CASSIGQGGGYEQYF.

V and J are TRBV27 and TRBJ2-7, with TRBD1 matching 9 bases. Germline CDR1 reads MNHEY; CDR2 reads SMNVEV (reference sequence). The length of the CDR3 is 15 residues. V was clipped by 8 bases and J by 5 bases; unmatched bases: 13. This CDR3 is CASPPGRDREDEQYF. CDR3 sequence (DNA): TGTGCCAGCCCACCAGGACGGGACAGGGAAGACGAGCAGTACTTC.

Regarding this clone: Different DNA sequences within this sample yield the same CDR3. The J gene is TRBJ2-1, the V gene TRBV6-6; 8 bases align to TRBD2. CDR1 is MNHNY, CDR2 SVGAGI, per germline (reference sequence). The CDR3 sequence is 13 residues long. The trim removed 2 bases at V and 7 bases at J, leaving 1 base unmatched. The CDR3 here is CASSYRGGNEQFF. CDR3 coding DNA: TGTGCCAGCAGTTACCGGGGGGGTAATGAGCAGTTCTTC.

The chain links TRBV4-2 to TRBJ2-5; TRBD2 matches at 13 bases. CDR1 and CDR2 from the germline V gene are LGHNA and YNFKEQ. The length of the CDR3 is 17 residues. V lost 1 base and J lost 2; bases outside the gene matches: 4. In nucleotides, the CDR3 is TGTGCCAGCAGCCAAGGGTGGGGACTAGCGGGACAAGAGACCCAGTACTTC. Translating it yields CASSQGWGLAGQETQYF.

This clone came up once. The chain couples TRBV19 to TRBJ1-6, with no clear D. The CDR3 loop spans 12 amino acids. Germline V gene data show CDR1 as LNHDA and CDR2 as SQIVND (reference sequence). V lost 6 bases and J 8 bases, leaving 8 bases between the germline ends. CDR3 residues: CASSQWDSPLHF. CDR3 DNA: TGTGCCAGTAGCCAATGGGATTCACCCCTCCACTTT.